This TCR beta chain was recovered during a study of T cells in Graves' hyperthyroidism and ophthalmopathy (dated by TCRdb to the late 2010s). Background on the whole study: Peripheral blood was sampled at the time of initial diagnosis, prior to any treatment. To identify distinguishing TCR V-J signatures, a discovery cohort of some 100 patients was used, comprising 40 to 45 with Graves' ophthalmopathy and around 60 with stable Graves' hyperthyroidism. Whether ophthalmopathy could be predicted prospectively was tested in an independent validation cohort made up of 18 to 20 hyperthyroidism patients plus 17 patients who later progressed to ophthalmopathy. The approximately 100 discovery patients were divided at random into training and test sets in a 7:3 ratio. In about 6 Graves' hyperthyroidism patients, the study also compared T-cell repertoires from thyroid tissue with T-cell repertoires from blood. After sampling, hyperthyroidism patients received methimazole starting at 30 mg daily, and ophthalmopathy patients received high-dose intravenous methylprednisolone. TCR Vbeta CDR3 sequencing of roughly 140 peripheral blood samples (roughly 41 ophthalmopathy, under 80 hyperthyroidism and 17 progressor patients) is reported in the paper.

Amplification of TCR beta CDR3 regions was carried out from RNA transcripts. A first-round RT-PCR of the TCR CDR3 used the HTBI primer set with the Qiagen OneStep RT-PCR kit. A second multiplex PCR round built the libraries, followed by size selection and purification. The libraries were sequenced on an Illumina HiSeq2000 using paired-end 100 bp reads. The paper's processing steps were these. SOAPnuke was used to process the raw data, removing reads that contained adapters or uncalled bases, had a mean Phred below 15, or lacked an exact match to the constant primer or identifier. COPE v1.2.5 was used to merge the high-quality paired reads, and each unique nucleotide sequence was defined as a clonotype. MiTCR v1.1 was used to align clonotypes to the IMGT TRBV, TRBD and TRBJ reference segments. Analysis was restricted to V-J combinations with a frequency above 0.0001, which covered over 98% of repertoires. A TCS score was defined as the ratio between F50 (clonal expansion) and ExV (chaos), using BLOSUM62-based TCRdist between CDR3 peptides within each V-J. Welch's t-statistics and random forest reduced roughly 540 V-J features to 10 to 15, which were used in a naive Bayes classifier (R e1071). Starting from the raw public reads, TCRdb applied fastp trimming at Q25, assembled clones with MiXCR and retained in-frame beta chains. Each entry merges the rows of one CDR3 protein and shows their most common DNA and genes. The authors' filters were not applied to this entry. This sample holds about 290,000 distinct CDR3 sequences; about an eighth were observed only once. The top ten hold 7% to 9% of the sample.

Stable Graves' hyperthyroidism was defined as no progression to ophthalmopathy during 18 months of follow-up. The hyperthyroidism patients were between 18 and 65 years old and newly diagnosed, with a disease duration of less than 2 months. Any patient with an uncontrolled infection, another autoimmune disease, pregnancy or lactation was excluded. Diagnoses were based on clinical symptoms, serum thyroxine and TRAb, thyroid ultrasound and orbital computed tomography. PBMCs were isolated from about 10 ml of fresh peripheral blood by Ficoll-Paque density gradient centrifugation. Total RNA was extracted with Trizol reagent, and quality was checked on an Agilent 2100 Bioanalyzer. Many counts were recorded for this clonotype. Its specific antigen is unknown. No qualities accompany the bases; no much larger clone lies one base away. The trim is 0 bases for V and 8 bases for J, with a gap of 9 bases between the germline ends. Including cysteine and phenylalanine, the CDR3 has 13 amino acids. Just CDR3 DNA is preserved here, 39 bases in frame from base 1. CDR1 SGHRS and CDR2 YFSETQ were looked up in the germline V gene.

Study-wide findings and limitations: In cross-validation, a model built on a 13 V-J signature told ophthalmopathy apart from stable hyperthyroidism with approximately 90% sensitivity and 81% to 82% specificity, and in testing the same model reached 80%/75%. Most expanded thyroid clonotypes (frequency above 0.001) were also detected in blood, a finding suggesting that blood repertoires may reflect thyroid immune responses. In validation, progression to ophthalmopathy was predicted by the model with around 70% sensitivity and roughly 76% specificity, a median of around 6.5 months before onset. No statistical method was used to set the sample size in advance, and investigators knew the group allocation.

The receptor comes from a middle-aged woman with Graves' hyperthyroidism. Sequenced input: blood. The chain is encoded by TRBV5-1 joined to TRBJ2-1, with the D gene uncertain. The CDR3: CASSLAGNDEQFF. The DNA is TGCGCCAGCAGCTTGGCTGGGAACGATGAGCAGTTCTTC.